A single sample gave rise to the 12 T cell receptor beta chains below, sequenced in a study of blood T cells in healthy people across ages. The authors ran a second PCR of about 6 to 12 cycles using a sample-barcoded 5' primer and a J-beta primer mix. TCRdb re-called the 5' RACE reads with MiXCR, one entry per CDR3 protein. The data show roughly 2 million distinct CDR3 sequences, with roughly 52% seen just once and more than 2% held by the top ten. Material for sequencing was blood. Receptor source: a woman aged 40 to 55 in good health.

This clonotype was counted only a few times. The rearrangement joins TRBV20-1 to TRBJ2-3; 11 bases line up with TRBD2. The V and J ends lost 2 bases and 6 bases, in that order; junction bases with no gene match: 7. The CDR3 totals 15 residues. Germline lookup yields CDR1 DFQATT and CDR2 SNEGSKA (reference sequence). CDR3 coding DNA: TGCAGTGCTAGACTGACTAGCGGGAATAGTGATACGCAGTATTTT. Its translation is CSARLTSGNSDTQYF.

V usage is TRBV4-3 and J usage is TRBJ2-1; tentative D call: TRBD2 (5 bases). V dropped 1 base and J dropped 3 bases, with 16 bases sitting between them. Germline CDR1 and CDR2: LGHNA and YSLEER. The CDR3 extends over 17 amino acids. CDR3 DNA sequence: TGCGCCAGCAGCCAAGGAATGGATATCGACTACTACAATGAGCAGTTCTTC. It codes for CASSQGMDIDYYNEQFF.

The J gene is TRBJ2-3, the V gene TRBV7-8; 14 bases match TRBD2. The CDR3 covers 19 residues. The germline CDR1 and CDR2 sequences are SGHVS and FQNEAQ. V shed 4 bases and J 0 bases; nucleotides not matched to a gene: 9. The CDR3 bases are TGTGCCAGCAGCTCGCGACTAGCGGGGGGGCCTCTGAGCACAGATACGCAGTATTTT. Amino acid sequence: CASSSRLAGGPLSTDTQYF.

The chain uses TRBV6-6 and TRBJ2-7; TRBD1 aligns across 7 bases. Trimming at V came to 6 bases and at J to 0 bases, leaving 8 bases not matched to a gene. CDR3 size: 15 residues. Germline CDR1 and CDR2: MNHNY and SVGAGI (reference sequence). CDR3 DNA: TGTGCCAGCAGCAAGAGGGACAGCTCCTCCTACGAGCAGTACTTC. The encoded protein is CASSKRDSSSYEQYF.

This rearrangement joins TRBV9 to TRBJ2-3; D may be TRBD2 (5 bases). CDR3 length equals 15 residues. Between the trimmed V and J ends, which lost 0 bases and 4 bases, there was a span of 12 bases. Germline CDR1 reads SGDLS; CDR2 reads YYNGEE. The CDR3 reads CASSVGSGVADTQYF. DNA of the CDR3: TGTGCCAGCAGCGTAGGGAGCGGAGTAGCAGATACGCAGTATTTT.

This clonotype was counted between two and nine times. V gene TRBV7-8 combines with J gene TRBJ2-7; D perhaps matches TRBD1 (6 bases). This CDR3 is 15 amino acids long. The germline V gene has CDR1 SGHVS and CDR2 FQNEAQ. V was cut by 0 bases and J by 5 bases, with 14 bases left in between. This chain's CDR3 is CASSLAIQGRNEQYF. The CDR3 bases are TGTGCCAGCAGCTTAGCGATACAGGGTCGAAACGAGCAGTACTTC.

The chain is built from TRBV20-1 and TRBJ2-3; 9 nucleotides align to TRBD2. The germline V gene encodes CDR1 DFQATT and CDR2 SNEGSKA (reference sequence). The CDR3 spans 15 residues. Losses at the gene ends were 1 base for V and 7 bases for J; bases not matched to a gene: 9. The CDR3 DNA sequence: TGCAGTGCTAGAGTAGAGCGGGGGGCCTCCTATACGCAGTATTTT. It yields the protein CSARVERGASYTQYF.

The chain is built from TRBV3-1 and TRBJ2-7; 8 bases line up with TRBD1. The CDR3 covers 15 residues. The junction had 5 bases not matched to a gene; V was cut back by 0 bases and J by 4 bases. Looked up from germline, CDR1 is LGHDT and CDR2 is YNNKEL (reference sequence). In nucleotides, the CDR3 is TGTGCCAGCAGCCAAGATTGGTACAGGGGGTACGAGCAGTACTTC. Translating gives CASSQDWYRGYEQYF.

This clonotype was observed once. The V call is TRBV6-6, the J call TRBJ1-2; D ambiguous. In germline, CDR1 is MNHNY, CDR2 SVGAGI (reference sequence). The CDR3 is 16 residues long. The ends were cut back, 5 bases at V and 4 bases at J, with 20 bases in the middle. The CDR3: CASSQLLQTLGYGYTF. As DNA, the CDR3 is TGTGCCAGCAGTCAACTCCTACAGACGCTCGGCTATGGCTACACCTTC.

The CDR3 is CASSLEAPDGYTF. CDR3 DNA: TGTGCCAGCAGCTTAGAGGCCCCAGATGGCTACACCTTC. The rearrangement links TRBV7-2 to TRBJ1-2; D not certain. This CDR3 region has 13 residues. The V gene lost 1 base and the J gene lost 6 bases, with 9 bases spanning the gap. The germline gives CDR1 SGHTA, CDR2 FQGNSA.

J is TRBJ2-1 and V is TRBV6-2 or TRBV6-3, with D unresolved. The CDR3 has 15 amino acids. Germline V gives CDR1 MNHEY, CDR2 SVGEGT. The V end was cut by 1 base, the J end by 8 bases, with 15 bases between. This chain's CDR3 is CASSYLTPRVYEQFF. The CDR3 DNA is TGTGCCAGCAGTTACTTAACCCCAAGGGTATATGAGCAGTTCTTC.

The chain is built from TRBV6-2 or TRBV6-3 and TRBJ1-2; no reliable D call. This CDR3 has 14 amino acids. Trimming pared 7 bases from V and 2 bases from J, leaving 14 bases between. The germline gives CDR1 MNHEY, CDR2 SVGEGT. The CDR3 is CASNSPGKNYGYTF. CDR3 in DNA: TGTGCCAGCAATTCTCCAGGAAAAAACTATGGCTACACCTTC.